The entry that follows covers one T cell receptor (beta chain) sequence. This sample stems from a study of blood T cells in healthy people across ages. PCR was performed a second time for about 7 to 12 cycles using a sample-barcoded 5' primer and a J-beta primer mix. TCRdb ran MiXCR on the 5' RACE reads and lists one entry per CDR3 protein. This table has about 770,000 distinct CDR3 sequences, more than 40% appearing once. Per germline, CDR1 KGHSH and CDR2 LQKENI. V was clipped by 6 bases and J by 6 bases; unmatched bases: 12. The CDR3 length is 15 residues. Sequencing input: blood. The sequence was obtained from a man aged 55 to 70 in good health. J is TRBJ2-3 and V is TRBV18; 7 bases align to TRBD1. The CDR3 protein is CASSPRDRERDTQYF. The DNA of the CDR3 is TGTGCCAGCTCGCCTCGCGACAGGGAGCGTGATACGCAGTATTTT.